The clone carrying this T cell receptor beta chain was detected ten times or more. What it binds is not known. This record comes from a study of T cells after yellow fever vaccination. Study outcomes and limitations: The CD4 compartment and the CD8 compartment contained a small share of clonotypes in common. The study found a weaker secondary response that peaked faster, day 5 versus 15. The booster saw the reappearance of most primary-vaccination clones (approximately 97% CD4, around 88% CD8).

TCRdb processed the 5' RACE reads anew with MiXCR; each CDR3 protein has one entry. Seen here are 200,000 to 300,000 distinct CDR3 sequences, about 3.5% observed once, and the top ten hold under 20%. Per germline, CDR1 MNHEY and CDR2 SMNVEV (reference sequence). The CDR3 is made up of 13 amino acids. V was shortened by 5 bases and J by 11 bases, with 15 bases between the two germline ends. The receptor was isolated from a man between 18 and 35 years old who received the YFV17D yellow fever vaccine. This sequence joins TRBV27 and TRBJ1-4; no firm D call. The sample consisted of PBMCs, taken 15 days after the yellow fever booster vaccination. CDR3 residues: CASSVLGAGKLFF. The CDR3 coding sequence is TGTGCCAGCAGTGTCCTGGGAGCGGGTAAACTGTTTTTT.